This entry lists 9 T cell receptor beta chains sequenced from one sample in a study of cytotoxic CD8 clonotypes in ibrutinib-treated CLL. Data came from immunoSEQ multiplex PCR; TCRdb stores just in-frame clones and leaves some out. The table shows approximately 100,000 clones, with approximately 80% occurring only once. Specimen: PBMCs, collected after 24 months of ibrutinib treatment. The receptors were sampled from a human donor with chronic lymphocytic leukemia.

The V call is TRBV18, the J call TRBJ1-1, with D maybe TRBD1 (5 bases). The CDR3 sequence is 16 residues long. The V end was cut by 5 bases, the J end by 0 bases, with 16 bases between. Per germline, CDR1 KGHSH and CDR2 LQKENI. CDR3 DNA sequence: TGTGCCAGCTCATCGGGGCGGTCCCCGATGAACACTGAAGCTTTCTTT. Encoded protein: CASSSGRSPMNTEAFF.

J is TRBJ1-4 and V is TRBV27; D is possibly TRBD1 (5 bases). Trimming took off 5 bases at V and 10 bases at J, with 17 bases between the two ends. Germline assignment: CDR1 MNHEY and CDR2 SMNVEV (reference sequence). The CDR3 consists of 14 residues. This CDR3 is CASSPGTVGVKLFF. DNA for the CDR3: TGTGCCAGCAGTCCCGGGACGGTCGGAGTAAAACTGTTTTTT.

The sample holds many counts of this clone. This chain links TRBV9 with TRBJ2-1, with D hard to call. Germline CDR1 SGDLS, CDR2 YYNGEE. Trimming took off 3 bases at V and 8 bases at J, with 12 bases between the two ends. CDR3 length: 13 residues. The CDR3 is CASSEFAIHEQFF. The CDR3 nucleotides are TGTGCCAGCAGCGAATTTGCGATCCATGAGCAGTTCTTC. Based on the CDR3 plus reference TRBV9 and TRBJ2-1, the full variable domain is DSGVTQTPKHLITATGQRVTLRCSPRSGDLSVYWYQQSLDQGLQFLIQYYNGEERAKGNILERFSAQQFPDLHSELNLSSLELGDSALYFCASSEFAIHEQFFGPGTRLTVL.

This clone is a singleton in its sample. V gene TRBV9 combines with J gene TRBJ1-3, with 7 nucleotides matching TRBD1. The trim removed 0 bases at V and 0 bases at J, leaving 6 bases unmatched. The CDR3 is 17 residues long. Germline CDR1 SGDLS, CDR2 YYNGEE. The CDR3 loop reads CASSVGGGQISGNTIYF. CDR3 coding DNA: TGTGCCAGCAGCGTAGGTGGGGGACAGATCTCTGGAAACACCATATATTTT.

This sequence joins TRBV30 and TRBJ2-1, with D uncertain. Per the germline V gene, CDR1 is GTSNPN and CDR2 is SVGIG (reference sequence). The ends were cut back, 5 bases at V and 0 bases at J, with 8 bases in the middle. The CDR3 consists of 13 residues. The CDR3 loop reads CAWVSSSYNEQFF. CDR3 sequence (DNA): TGTGCCTGGGTGTCAAGCTCCTACAATGAGCAGTTCTTC.

This chain joins TRBV6-1 and TRBJ2-3; either TRBD1 or TRBD2 may fit D (5 bases each). The CDR3 contains 14 residues. Germline values: CDR1 MNHNS, CDR2 SASEGT. Trimming cost V 2 bases and J 1 base, with 7 bases left between them. The CDR3 DNA reads TGTGCCAGCAGTGAAAGGGGACGCACAGATACGCAGTATTTT. Translation: CASSERGRTDTQYF.

This clone has at least ten counts. The chain carries TRBV7-2 and TRBJ1-1; no reliable D call. Trimming stripped 2 bases from V and 0 bases from J, with 10 bases between. CDR1 and CDR2 (germline): SGHTA, FQGNSA. CDR3 length equals 15 residues. CDR3 sequence reads: CASSLLVKMNTEAFF. The CDR3 DNA is TGTGCCAGCAGCTTATTGGTGAAGATGAACACTGAAGCTTTCTTT. The full variable domain, in which reference TRBV7-2 and TRBJ1-1 provide the parts outside the CDR3, is GAGVSQSPSNKVTEKGKDVELRCDPISGHTALYWYRQSLGQGLEFLIYFQGNSAPDKSGLPSDRFSAERTGGSVSTLTIQRTQQEDSAVYLCASSLLVKMNTEAFFGQGTRLTVV.

This chain links TRBV5-5 with TRBJ2-7; TRBD2 aligns across 8 bases. J was trimmed by 0 bases and V by 0 bases; bases with no gene match: 5. This CDR3 is built from 16 residues. Germline loops: CDR1 SGHKS, CDR2 YYEKEE (reference sequence). CDR3 DNA: TGTGCCAGCAGCTTGGGACTAGCGAGGAGCTCCTACGAGCAGTACTTC. Protein product: CASSLGLARSSYEQYF.

As DNA, the CDR3 is TGTGCCAGCAGCCCCTTTGACGGGACCGGGGAGCTGTTTTTT. Translating gives CASSPFDGTGELFF. V gene TRBV28 combines with J gene TRBJ2-2, with D unresolved. The V end was cut by 6 bases, the J end by 5 bases, with 13 bases between. This CDR3 is built from 14 residues. Looked up from germline, CDR1 is MDHEN and CDR2 is SYDVKM.